These 2 T cell receptor beta chains share one sample of origin, sequenced in a study of T cell responses to AZD1222 COVID-19 vaccine. TCRdb keeps only in-frame clones here, not all; method: immunoSEQ multiplex PCR. The sample shows 65,000 to 95,000 clones, 65% to 85% of them seen only once. Sequences were derived from peripheral blood, sampled on day 0 of AZD1222 vaccination. The receptors stem from an adult in good health.

The rearrangement joins TRBV19 to TRBJ1-5; possible D gene TRBD1, 5 bases. The CDR3 loop spans 17 amino acids. Trimming took 5 bases from V and 0 from J, leaving 17 bases between them. Germline V gene sequence: CDR1 LNHDA, CDR2 SQIVND (reference sequence). The CDR3 spells CASSPRGLYDSNQPQHF. The DNA for the CDR3 is TGTGCCAGTAGTCCCCGGGGCCTCTATGATAGCAATCAGCCCCAGCATTTT.

This rearrangement joins TRBV27 to TRBJ2-2; 10 bases map to TRBD2. CDR1 is MNHEY, CDR2 SMNVEV, per germline (reference sequence). The ends lost 3 bases at V and 6 bases at J; junction bases unmatched: 4. This CDR3 has 15 residues. The chain's CDR3 is CASSFLAGAAGELFF. The DNA for the CDR3 is TGTGCCAGCAGTTTTCTAGCGGGAGCGGCCGGGGAGCTGTTTTTT.